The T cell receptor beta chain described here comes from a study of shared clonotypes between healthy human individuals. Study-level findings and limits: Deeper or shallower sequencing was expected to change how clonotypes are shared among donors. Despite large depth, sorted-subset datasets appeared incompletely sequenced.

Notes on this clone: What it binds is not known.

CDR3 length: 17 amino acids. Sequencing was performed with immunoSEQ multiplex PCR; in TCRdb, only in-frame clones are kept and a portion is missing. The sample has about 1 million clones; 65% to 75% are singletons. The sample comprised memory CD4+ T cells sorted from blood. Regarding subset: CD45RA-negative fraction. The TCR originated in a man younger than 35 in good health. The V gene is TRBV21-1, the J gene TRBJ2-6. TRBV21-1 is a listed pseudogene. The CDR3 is CASSKAGRSSGANVLTF. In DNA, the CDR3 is TGTGCCAGCAGCAAAGCCGGGCGCAGCTCTGGGGCCAACGTCCTGACTTTC.